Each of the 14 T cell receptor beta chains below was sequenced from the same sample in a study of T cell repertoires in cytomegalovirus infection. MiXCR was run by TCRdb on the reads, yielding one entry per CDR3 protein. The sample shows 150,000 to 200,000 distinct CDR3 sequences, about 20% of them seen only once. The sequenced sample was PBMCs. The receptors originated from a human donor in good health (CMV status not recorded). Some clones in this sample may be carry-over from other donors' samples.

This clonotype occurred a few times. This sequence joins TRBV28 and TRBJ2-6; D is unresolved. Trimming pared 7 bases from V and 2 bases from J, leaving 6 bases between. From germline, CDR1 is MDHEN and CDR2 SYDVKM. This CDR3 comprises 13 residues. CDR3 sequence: CASTAAGANVLTF. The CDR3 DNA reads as TGTGCCAGCACCGCCGCTGGGGCCAACGTCCTGACTTTC.

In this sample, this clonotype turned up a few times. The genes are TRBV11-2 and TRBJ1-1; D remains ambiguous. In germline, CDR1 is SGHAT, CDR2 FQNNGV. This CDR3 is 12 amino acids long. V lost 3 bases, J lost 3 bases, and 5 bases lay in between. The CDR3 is CASSFEDTEAFF. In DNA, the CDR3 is TGTGCCAGCAGCTTCGAGGACACTGAAGCTTTCTTT.

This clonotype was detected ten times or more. CDR3 nucleotide sequence: TGTGCCAGCAGCTCTCTAGCGGGAGCCGACCAAGAGACCCAGTACTTC. It translates to CASSSLAGADQETQYF. The chain joins TRBV12-3 or TRBV12-4 to TRBJ2-5; 10 nucleotides match TRBD2. This CDR3 is built from 16 residues. V lost 6 bases and J lost 0; bases outside the gene matches: 7.

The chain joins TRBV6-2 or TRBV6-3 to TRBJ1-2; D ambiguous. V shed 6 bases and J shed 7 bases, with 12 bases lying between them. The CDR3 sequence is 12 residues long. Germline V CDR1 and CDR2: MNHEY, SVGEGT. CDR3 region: CASRGYTRGYTF. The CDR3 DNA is TGTGCCAGCAGGGGTTACACTCGTGGCTACACCTTC.

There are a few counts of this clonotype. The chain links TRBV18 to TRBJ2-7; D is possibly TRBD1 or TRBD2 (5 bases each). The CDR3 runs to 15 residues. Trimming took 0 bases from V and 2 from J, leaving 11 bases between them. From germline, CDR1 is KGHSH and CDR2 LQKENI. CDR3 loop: CASSPPPGRTYEQYF. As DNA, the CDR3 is TGTGCCAGCTCACCACCACCGGGACGGACCTACGAGCAGTACTTC.

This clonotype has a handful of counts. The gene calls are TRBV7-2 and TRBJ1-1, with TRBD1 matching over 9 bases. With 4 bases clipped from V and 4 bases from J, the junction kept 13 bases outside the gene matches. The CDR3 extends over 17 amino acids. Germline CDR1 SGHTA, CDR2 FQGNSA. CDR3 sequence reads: CASSSQTGGRMGTEAFF. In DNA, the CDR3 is TGTGCCAGCAGCTCTCAAACAGGGGGCAGGATGGGCACTGAAGCTTTCTTT.

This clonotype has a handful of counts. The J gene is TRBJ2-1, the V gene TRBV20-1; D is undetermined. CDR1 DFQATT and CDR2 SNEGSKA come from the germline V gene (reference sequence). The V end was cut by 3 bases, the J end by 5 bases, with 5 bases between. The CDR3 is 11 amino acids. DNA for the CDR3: TGCAGTGCTAGGGTAAACAATGAGCAGTTCTTC. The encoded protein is CSARVNNEQFF.

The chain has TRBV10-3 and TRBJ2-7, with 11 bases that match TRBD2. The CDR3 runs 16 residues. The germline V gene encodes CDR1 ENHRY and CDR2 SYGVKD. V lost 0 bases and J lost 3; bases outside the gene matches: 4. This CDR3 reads CAISESGTSGYYEQYF. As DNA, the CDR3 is TGTGCCATCAGTGAGTCGGGGACTAGCGGCTACTACGAGCAGTACTTC.

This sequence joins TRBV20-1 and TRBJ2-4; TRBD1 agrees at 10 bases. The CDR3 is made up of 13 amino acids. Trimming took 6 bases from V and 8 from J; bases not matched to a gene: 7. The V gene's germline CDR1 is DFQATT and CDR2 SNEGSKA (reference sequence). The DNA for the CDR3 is TGCAGTGCGCCCTGGACAGGGGGGTACATTCAGTACTTC. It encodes CSAPWTGGYIQYF.

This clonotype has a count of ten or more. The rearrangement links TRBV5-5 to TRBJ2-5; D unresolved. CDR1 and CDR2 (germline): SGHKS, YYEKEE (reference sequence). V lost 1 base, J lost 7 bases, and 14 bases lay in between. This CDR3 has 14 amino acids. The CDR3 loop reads CASSLNVPDRTQYF. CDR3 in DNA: TGTGCCAGCAGCTTGAATGTTCCAGATCGGACCCAGTACTTC. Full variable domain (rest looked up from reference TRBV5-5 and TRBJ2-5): DAGVTQSPTHLIKTRGQQVTLRCSPISGHKSVSWYQQVLGQGPQFIFQYYEKEERGRGNFPDRFSARQFPNYSSELNVNALLLGDSALYLCASSLNVPDRTQYFGPGTRLLVL.

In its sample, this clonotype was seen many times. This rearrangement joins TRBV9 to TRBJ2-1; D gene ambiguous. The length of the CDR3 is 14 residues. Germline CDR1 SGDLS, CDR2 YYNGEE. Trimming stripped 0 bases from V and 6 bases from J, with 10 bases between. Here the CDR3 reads CASSVGVTANEQFF. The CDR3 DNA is TGTGCCAGCAGCGTAGGGGTCACAGCCAATGAGCAGTTCTTC.

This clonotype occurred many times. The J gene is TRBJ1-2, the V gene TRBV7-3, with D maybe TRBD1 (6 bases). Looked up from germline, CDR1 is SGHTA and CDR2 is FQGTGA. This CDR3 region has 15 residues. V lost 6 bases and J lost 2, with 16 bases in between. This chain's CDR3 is CASSSWEGVNYGYTF. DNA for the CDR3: TGTGCCAGCAGTTCGTGGGAGGGGGTCAACTATGGCTACACCTTC.

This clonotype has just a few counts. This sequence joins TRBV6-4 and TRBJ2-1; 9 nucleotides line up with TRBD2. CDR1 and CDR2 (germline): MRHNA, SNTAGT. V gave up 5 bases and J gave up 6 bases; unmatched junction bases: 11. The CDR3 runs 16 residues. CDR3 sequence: CASSIQGSGLANEQFF. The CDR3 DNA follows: TGTGCCAGCAGTATACAGGGGTCGGGACTAGCCAATGAGCAGTTCTTC.

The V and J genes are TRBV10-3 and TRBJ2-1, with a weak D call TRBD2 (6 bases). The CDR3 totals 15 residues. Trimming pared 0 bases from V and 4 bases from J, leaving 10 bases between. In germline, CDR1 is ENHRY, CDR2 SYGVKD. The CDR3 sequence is CAISESGSGYNEQFF. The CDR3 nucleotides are TGTGCCATCAGTGAGTCAGGTAGCGGATACAATGAGCAGTTCTTC.